One and the same sample provided the 20 T cell receptor beta chains below, sequenced in a study of cytomegalovirus exposure and HLA in healthy donors. It was with 60 Vbeta and 13 Jbeta primers that the PCR ran. Measured with immunoSEQ multiplex PCR; TCRdb has only the in-frame clones, and not every one. The sample data list approximately 80,000 clones. The material sequenced was PBMCs. Source of these receptors: a man younger than 35 in good health and CMV-seropositive.

The chain links TRBV5-1 to TRBJ1-1; D is undetermined. Looked up from germline, CDR1 is SGHRS and CDR2 is YFSETQ. This CDR3 has 14 residues. With 4 bases removed from V and 1 base from J, the gap between germline ends came to 11 bases. DNA of the CDR3: TGCGCCAGCAGCCGTTCTTCAGAGAACACTGAAGCTTTCTTT. Translated, it gives CASSRSSENTEAFF.

The chain joins TRBV5-1 to TRBJ2-5, with D perhaps TRBD2 (5 bases). The germline CDR1 and CDR2 sequences are SGHRS and YFSETQ. V was shortened by 0 bases and J by 5 bases, with 20 bases between the two germline ends. CDR3 length: 17 residues. CDR3 sequence: CASSLGAVVGKRETQYF. The CDR3 nucleotides are TGCGCCAGCAGCTTGGGAGCCGTGGTCGGGAAGAGGGAGACCCAGTACTTC.

This chain uses TRBV19 with TRBJ1-1, with 10 bases that match TRBD1. The CDR3 covers 16 residues. Germline V lookup: CDR1 LNHDA, CDR2 SQIVND (reference sequence). V shed 2 bases and J 4 bases; nucleotides not matched to a gene: 7. This CDR3 reads CASSIRDRGTSTEAFF. CDR3 nucleotides: TGTGCCAGTAGTATACGGGACAGGGGAACATCCACTGAAGCTTTCTTT.

The V and J genes are TRBV18 and TRBJ1-2; D not certain. Deletions cut 1 base from V and 3 bases from J, with 12 bases between. This CDR3 spans 15 amino acids. Germline V gene sequence: CDR1 KGHSH, CDR2 LQKENI. CDR3 in DNA: TGTGCCAGCTCACCACAAAGCGGACGATACTATGGCTACACCTTC. Amino acids: CASSPQSGRYYGYTF. The full variable domain, rest sourced from reference TRBV18 and TRBJ1-2, is NAGVMQNPRHLVRRRGQEARLRCSPMKGHSHVYWYRQLPEEGLKFMVYLQKENIIDESGMPKERFSAEFPKEGPSILRIQQVVRGDSAAYFCASSPQSGRYYGYTFGSGTRLTVV.

V is TRBV18 and J is TRBJ2-3; a weak D match, TRBD1 (6 bases). Germline lookup yields CDR1 KGHSH and CDR2 LQKENI. This CDR3 region has 15 residues. V gave up 4 bases and J gave up 1 base, with 12 bases separating them. CDR3 amino acids: CASSRDRTGTDTQYF. Here the CDR3 DNA reads TGTGCCAGCTCACGCGACCGGACAGGCACAGATACGCAGTATTTT.

The chain uses TRBV6-1 and TRBJ1-5; D is unresolved. The CDR3 spans 12 residues. Trimming pared 2 bases from V and 5 bases from J, leaving 4 bases between. Germline lookup yields CDR1 MNHNS and CDR2 SASEGT. CDR3 sequence reads: CASSEIDQPQHF. The CDR3 DNA reads as TGTGCCAGCAGTGAAATAGATCAGCCCCAGCATTTT.

The rearrangement joins TRBV4-1 to TRBJ2-7, with 9 positions matching TRBD1. Germline V CDR1 and CDR2: MGHRA, YSYEKL. Germline trimming cut 2 bases from V and 6 bases from J; bases unmatched to any gene: 8. This CDR3 comprises 15 residues. The CDR3 bases are TGCGCCAGCAGCCAAACAGGGGGCGAGTTTGGCGAGCAGTACTTC. Protein product: CASSQTGGEFGEQYF.

Comment on this clone: Other nucleotide sequences from this sample produce the same CDR3. The gene calls are TRBV5-6 and TRBJ2-7, with TRBD1 identical over 7 bases. From germline, CDR1 is SGHDT and CDR2 YYEEEE. The CDR3 is made up of 13 amino acids. Losses at the gene ends were 4 bases for V and 3 bases for J; bases not matched to a gene: 4. The CDR3 sequence is CASSPDRDYEQYF. In DNA form, the CDR3 reads TGTGCCAGCAGCCCAGACAGGGACTACGAGCAGTACTTC. The complete variable domain, with remaining parts taken from reference TRBV5-6 and TRBJ2-7, reads DAGVTQSPTHLIKTRGQQVTLRCSPKSGHDTVSWYQQALGQGPQFIFQYYEEEERQRGNFPDRFSGHQFPNYSSELNVNALLLGDSALYLCASSPDRDYEQYFGPGTRLTVT.

The chain employs TRBV6-1 and TRBJ1-1, with unresolved D. This CDR3 has 14 residues. Trimming removed 7 bases from V and 1 base from J, with 13 bases in between. Germline V gives CDR1 MNHNS, CDR2 SASEGT. CDR3 sequence (DNA): TGTGCCAGCACCATCAGGCTCTCGAACACTGAAGCTTTCTTT. This translates into CASTIRLSNTEAFF.

The chain couples TRBV5-6 to TRBJ1-2, with TRBD1 as a possible D gene (6 bases). Germline CDR1 reads SGHDT; CDR2 reads YYEEEE. This CDR3 has 13 amino acids. V gave up 4 bases and J gave up 8 bases, with 15 bases separating them. This CDR3 reads CASSRGHSEGYTF. For the CDR3, the DNA is TGTGCCAGCAGCCGGGGACATAGCGAAGGCTACACCTTC.

The chain uses TRBV28 and TRBJ1-3; weak D call: TRBD1 (6 bases). Deletions cut 6 bases from V and 0 bases from J, with 9 bases between. The germline V gene has CDR1 MDHEN and CDR2 SYDVKM. The CDR3 is 14 amino acids. CDR3 region: CASRQGPSGNTIYF. CDR3 sequence (DNA): TGTGCCAGCAGGCAGGGGCCCTCTGGAAACACCATATATTTT. The full variable domain, rest sourced from reference TRBV28 and TRBJ1-3, is DVKVTQSSRYLVKRTGEKVFLECVQDMDHENMFWYRQDPGLGLRLIYFSYDVKMKEKGDIPEGYSVSREKKERFSLILESASTNQTSMYLCASRQGPSGNTIYFGEGSWLTVV.

The chain has TRBV5-1 and TRBJ1-1, with 7 bases aligning to TRBD1. The CDR3 runs 14 residues. In germline, CDR1 is SGHRS, CDR2 YFSETQ. Unmatched junction bases numbered 7, after V lost 4 bases and J lost 4 bases. DNA for the CDR3: TGCGCCAGCAGCCTACACAGGGGCGGCACTGAAGCTTTCTTT. This gives the protein CASSLHRGGTEAFF. The full variable domain, completed using reference TRBV5-1 and TRBJ1-1, is KAGVTQTPRYLIKTRGQQVTLSCSPISGHRSVSWYQQTPGQGLQFLFEYFSETQRNKGNFPGRFSGRQFSNSRSEMNVSTLELGDSALYLCASSLHRGGTEAFFGQGTRLTVV.

The V call is TRBV6-1, the J call TRBJ2-1; tentative D call: TRBD2 (5 bases). The CDR3 runs 14 residues. The V and J ends lost 2 bases and 4 bases respectively, with 9 bases between them. Germline lookup yields CDR1 MNHNS and CDR2 SASEGT. The DNA of the CDR3 is TGTGCCAGCAGTGAATATAGAGGGTACAATGAGCAGTTCTTC. This codes for CASSEYRGYNEQFF.

The gene calls are TRBV5-4 and TRBJ2-1, with a weak D call TRBD1 (6 bases). V was pared by 0 bases and J by 4 bases, with 14 bases between. CDR3 length equals 16 residues. The germline V gene has CDR1 SGHNT and CDR2 YYREEE (reference sequence). DNA of the CDR3: TGTGCCAGCAGCTTGGCCGGGACAAAAGGATACAATGAGCAGTTCTTC. Protein product: CASSLAGTKGYNEQFF.

J is TRBJ2-7 and V is TRBV4-2; D not resolved. Germline CDR1 LGHNA, CDR2 YNFKEQ. CDR3 length equals 15 residues. The V end lost 0 bases, the J end lost 3 bases, and 12 bases lay between the germline ends. The CDR3 DNA follows: TGTGCCAGCAGCCAAGACCGGGTCCCCATCTACGAGCAGTACTTC. It specifies CASSQDRVPIYEQYF.

This sequence joins TRBV6-5 and TRBJ1-1; D might be TRBD1 (6 bases). CDR3 length equals 14 residues. Germline-derived CDR1 and CDR2 are MNHEY and SVGAGI. Trimming cost V 6 bases and J 1 base, with 12 bases left between them. CDR3 region: CASRNTGKNTEAFF. CDR3 bases: TGTGCCAGCAGGAATACAGGGAAGAACACTGAAGCTTTCTTT.

The gene calls are TRBV19 and TRBJ2-2; no reliable D call. Germline V lookup: CDR1 LNHDA, CDR2 SQIVND (reference sequence). The V gene lost 7 bases and the J gene lost 2 bases, with 11 bases spanning the gap. The CDR3 is 14 amino acids. CDR3 sequence (DNA): TGTGCCAGTATCCTGAACAGAAACACCGGGGAGCTGTTTTTT. It specifies CASILNRNTGELFF.

The chain couples TRBV4-2 to TRBJ1-4, with 10 bases that match TRBD1. J gave up 2 bases and V 5 bases, and 5 bases lay outside the gene matches. Germline assignment: CDR1 LGHNA and CDR2 YNFKEQ. This CDR3 comprises 16 residues. As DNA, the CDR3 is TGTGCCAGCAGCTCCCCGGGACAGGGGACTAATGAAAAACTGTTTTTT. This sequence encodes CASSSPGQGTNEKLFF.

This chain joins TRBV28 and TRBJ1-2; a possible D gene is TRBD1 (5 bases). V was pared by 4 bases and J by 8 bases, with 29 bases between. This CDR3 spans 18 amino acids. Germline CDR1 is MDHEN and CDR2 is SYDVKM. CDR3 nucleotides: TGTGCCAGCAGTTCTATCGAATCTGACAGCCTGCTTTTGGGAGGCTACACCTTC. Amino acids: CASSSIESDSLLLGGYTF.

The V call is TRBV28, the J call TRBJ1-1; D might be TRBD1 (5 bases). The CDR3 sequence is 13 residues long. Germline V gives CDR1 MDHEN, CDR2 SYDVKM. Trimming left V 1 base short and J 7 bases short, with 10 bases between. DNA for the CDR3: TGTGCCAGCAGTTTATTGGTCAGGGATGAAGCTTTCTTT. Encoded protein: CASSLLVRDEAFF. The variable domain in full, with the rest retrieved from reference TRBV28 and TRBJ1-1, is DVKVTQSSRYLVKRTGEKVFLECVQDMDHENMFWYRQDPGLGLRLIYFSYDVKMKEKGDIPEGYSVSREKKERFSLILESASTNQTSMYLCASSLLVRDEAFFGQGTRLTVV.